The 30 T cell receptor beta chains below were found in one sample sequenced in a study of OX40 agonist ivuxolimab in advanced cancers. Clones were read by immunoSEQ multiplex PCR, and TCRdb kept only the in-frame ones, dropping some. The sample has some 60,000 clones, 87% seen once. Specimen: CD4+ or CD8+ T cells sorted from blood, collected in a trial of the OX40 agonist ivuxolimab. These receptors originate from an adult with an advanced solid tumor such as melanoma, head and neck, liver or kidney cancer.

J is TRBJ1-1 and V is TRBV9; D gene ambiguous. With 2 bases removed from V and 0 bases from J, the gap between germline ends came to 8 bases. From germline, CDR1 is SGDLS and CDR2 YYNGEE. The CDR3 loop spans 14 amino acids. The CDR3 DNA is TGTGCCAGCAGCGTCTCTCCGGTGAACACTGAAGCTTTCTTT. Translation: CASSVSPVNTEAFF.

This rearrangement joins TRBV5-1 to TRBJ2-2, with 8 bases aligning to TRBD1. The trim removed 7 bases at V and 0 bases at J, leaving 2 bases unmatched. This CDR3 has 14 amino acids. The germline V gene encodes CDR1 SGHRS and CDR2 YFSETQ. The CDR3 bases are TGCGCCAGCCGGGGACAGGCGAACACCGGGGAGCTGTTTTTT. Its protein product is CASRGQANTGELFF.

The chain carries TRBV7-8 and TRBJ2-5; 7 bases match TRBD1. The CDR3 is 14 residues long. Unmatched junction bases numbered 11, after V lost 8 bases and J lost 5 bases. Germline V gene data show CDR1 as SGHVS and CDR2 as FQNEAQ. This CDR3 is CASARQGSAETQYF. The CDR3 DNA reads as TGTGCCAGCGCCCGACAGGGATCGGCGGAGACCCAGTACTTC.

The CDR3 nucleotides read TGCGCCAGCAGCCAGGGGCGGGGGGTGGAGACCCAGTACTTC. Its translation is CASSQGRGVETQYF. J is TRBJ2-5 and V is TRBV4-1; 8 bases are shared with TRBD2. The germline gives CDR1 MGHRA, CDR2 YSYEKL. CDR3 size: 14 residues. With V trimmed by 3 bases and J by 5 bases, 5 bases remained unmatched.

J is TRBJ1-1 and V is TRBV5-1; D might be TRBD1 (5 bases). The CDR3 contains 15 residues. Trimming stripped 2 bases from V and 5 bases from J, with 16 bases between. The V gene's germline CDR1 is SGHRS and CDR2 YFSETQ. Here the CDR3 reads CASSFGSMGGTEAFF. CDR3 bases: TGCGCCAGCAGCTTTGGGTCGATGGGGGGAACTGAAGCTTTCTTT.

The chain carries TRBV29-1 and TRBJ1-4; D not resolved. The V gene's germline CDR1 is SQVTM and CDR2 ANQGSEA. The CDR3 loop spans 12 amino acids. Here the CDR3 DNA reads TGCAGTGTGATGCGAACTAATGAAAAACTGTTTTTT. Encoded protein: CSVMRTNEKLFF.

The V gene is TRBV7-6, the J gene TRBJ1-3; 9 bases map to TRBD1. V was clipped by 4 bases and J by 4 bases; unmatched bases: 2. Germline V gene lookup returns CDR1 SGHVS and CDR2 FNYEAQ. The CDR3 totals 14 residues. CDR3: CASSSGTGGNTIYF. The DNA of the CDR3 is TGTGCCAGCAGCTCGGGGACAGGGGGAAACACCATATATTTT.

The gene calls are TRBV6-5 and TRBJ2-5; no definite D call. This CDR3 spans 14 amino acids. In germline, CDR1 is MNHEY, CDR2 SVGAGI. V shed 0 bases and J shed 1 base, with 6 bases lying between them. For the CDR3, the DNA is TGTGCCAGCAGTTACTCAAGGACCCAAGAGACCCAGTACTTC. This gives the protein CASSYSRTQETQYF.

The chain joins TRBV2 to TRBJ2-5, with a tentative D call TRBD2 (5 bases). The CDR3 has 13 residues. CDR1 is SNHLY, CDR2 FYNNEI, per germline. The V and J ends lost 7 bases and 2 bases respectively, with 11 bases between them. CDR3 protein: CASTGWPQETQYF. CDR3 DNA: TGTGCCAGCACGGGGTGGCCTCAAGAGACCCAGTACTTC. The full variable domain, its missing parts supplied by reference TRBV2 and TRBJ2-5, is EPEVTQTPSHQVTQMGQEVILRCVPISNHLYFYWYRQILGQKVEFLVSFYNNEISEKSEIFDDQFSVERPDGSNFTLKIRSTKLEDSAMYFCASTGWPQETQYFGPGTRLLVL.

The V and J genes are TRBV4-2 and TRBJ2-1, with no clear D. The CDR3 extends over 16 amino acids. V lost 0 bases to trimming and J lost 4 bases, with 13 bases between them. From germline, CDR1 is LGHNA and CDR2 YNFKEQ. CDR3: CASSQDVRSRYNEQFF. For the CDR3, the DNA is TGTGCCAGCAGCCAAGATGTACGGAGCAGGTACAATGAGCAGTTCTTC.

CDR3 loop: CASSFLSNQPQHF. The CDR3, as DNA: TGTGCCAGCAGTTTCTTGAGCAATCAGCCCCAGCATTTT. The rearrangement uses TRBV28 and TRBJ1-5; no definite D call. Per the germline V gene, CDR1 is MDHEN and CDR2 is SYDVKM. Trimming removed 3 bases at V and 1 base at J, with 4 bases between. The CDR3 sequence is 13 residues long. The entire variable domain, with the rest obtained from reference TRBV28 and TRBJ1-5, is as follows: DVKVTQSSRYLVKRTGEKVFLECVQDMDHENMFWYRQDPGLGLRLIYFSYDVKMKEKGDIPEGYSVSREKKERFSLILESASTNQTSMYLCASSFLSNQPQHFGDGTRLSIL.

The chain recombines TRBV5-6 with TRBJ1-5; D is possibly TRBD1 (5 bases). The CDR3 is 13 amino acids. V was clipped by 4 bases and J by 7 bases, with 12 bases between them. Germline CDR1 is SGHDT and CDR2 is YYEEEE. CDR3 nucleotide sequence: TGTGCCAGCAGCCGGGGCGAGGGGCAGCCCCAGCATTTT. It specifies CASSRGEGQPQHF.

The V gene is TRBV7-9, the J gene TRBJ2-2; TRBD1 might be the D (6 bases). The V gene's germline CDR1 is SEHNR and CDR2 FQNEAQ (reference sequence). V gave up 3 bases and J gave up 0 bases, with 8 bases separating them. The CDR3 runs 15 residues. This CDR3 reads CASSFTGPNTGELFF. Here the CDR3 DNA reads TGTGCCAGCAGCTTTACAGGGCCGAACACCGGGGAGCTGTTTTTT.

The count of this clone is one. The chain uses TRBV27 and TRBJ1-2; D perhaps matches TRBD1 (5 bases). V lost 4 bases and J 4 bases, leaving 16 bases between the germline ends. The CDR3 consists of 15 residues. Germline CDR1 and CDR2: MNHEY and SMNVEV (reference sequence). In nucleotides, the CDR3 is TGTGCCAGCAGTTGGGGGTACAGCTCCACCTATGGCTACACCTTC. This codes for CASSWGYSSTYGYTF.

J is TRBJ1-5 and V is TRBV4-1, with D unresolved. V lost 1 base, J lost 9 bases, and 10 bases lay in between. The CDR3 length is 13 residues. Germline-derived CDR1 and CDR2 are MGHRA and YSYEKL. This CDR3 reads CASSQAWLMPQHF. The CDR3 DNA reads TGCGCCAGCAGCCAAGCGTGGCTAATGCCCCAGCATTTT.

The rearrangement joins TRBV28 to TRBJ1-3; unclear D gene. Deletions cut 2 bases from V and 1 base from J, with 9 bases between. The CDR3 length is 15 residues. The germline V gene encodes CDR1 MDHEN and CDR2 SYDVKM. The CDR3 protein is CASSLLVGSGNTIYF. In DNA form, the CDR3 reads TGTGCCAGCAGTTTACTCGTAGGGTCTGGAAACACCATATATTTT.

The genes are TRBV5-1 and TRBJ2-3; possible D gene TRBD2, 6 bases. V lost 2 bases, J lost 4 bases, and 14 bases lay in between. Germline V gene sequence: CDR1 SGHRS, CDR2 YFSETQ. This CDR3 contains 15 residues. This CDR3 reads CASSLRRSGADTQYF. The CDR3 coding sequence is TGCGCCAGCAGCTTAAGACGATCGGGGGCAGATACGCAGTATTTT.

The V call is TRBV2, the J call TRBJ1-2; a possible D gene is TRBD1 (5 bases). The V end lost 4 bases, the J end lost 8 bases, and 14 bases lay between the germline ends. In germline, CDR1 is SNHLY, CDR2 FYNNEI. This CDR3 has 13 residues. DNA for the CDR3: TGTGCCAGCAGTGTACTACAGGCCCGCGGCTACACCTTC. Protein: CASSVLQARGYTF.

The chain has TRBV7-2 and TRBJ1-3; D is undetermined. CDR1 SGHTA and CDR2 FQGNSA come from the germline V gene. Trimming left V 3 bases short and J 1 base short, with 10 bases between. This CDR3 is built from 15 residues. CDR3 residues: CASSFEGLSGNTIYF. CDR3 DNA sequence: TGTGCCAGCAGCTTTGAGGGTTTGTCTGGAAACACCATATATTTT.

V usage is TRBV19 and J usage is TRBJ1-3, with D unresolved. There are 15 residues in the CDR3. The V and J ends lost 7 bases and 0 bases respectively, with 13 bases between them. Germline V lookup: CDR1 LNHDA, CDR2 SQIVND (reference sequence). Here the CDR3 reads CASMREQFSGNTIYF. The CDR3, as DNA: TGTGCCAGTATGAGGGAACAGTTCTCTGGAAACACCATATATTTT.

This chain uses TRBV18 with TRBJ2-4; TRBD1 aligns across 10 bases. V shed 0 bases and J 1 base; nucleotides not matched to a gene: 9. CDR1 is KGHSH, CDR2 LQKENI, per germline. This CDR3 is 19 amino acids long. The CDR3 loop reads CASSPPGGTGAVAKNIQYF. CDR3 nucleotides: TGTGCCAGCTCACCACCAGGGGGGACAGGGGCGGTCGCCAAAAACATTCAGTACTTC.

The V call is TRBV28, the J call TRBJ1-4; D not certain. Germline V gives CDR1 MDHEN, CDR2 SYDVKM. V was clipped by 4 bases and J by 5 bases, with 5 bases between them. This CDR3 is built from 12 residues. DNA of the CDR3: TGTGCCAGCAGTTCAGTAAATGAAAAACTGTTTTTT. Its protein product is CASSSVNEKLFF.

Details on this clone: At one end, the junction sequence differs from germline, possibly due to a read error. This chain uses TRBV7-6 with TRBJ1-2; D possibly corresponds to TRBD1 (5 bases). The CDR3 is 11 amino acids. Germline values: CDR1 SGHVS, CDR2 FNYEAQ. CDR3 sequence reads: CASSFGTLRAF. As DNA, the CDR3 is TGTGCCAGCAGCTTCGGGACCCTCAGAGCCTTC.

The gene calls are TRBV11-2 and TRBJ2-3; D is possibly TRBD1 (6 bases). Trimming shortened V by 7 bases and J by 2 bases, and 19 bases separated the two germline ends. This CDR3 is 16 amino acids long. In germline, CDR1 is SGHAT, CDR2 FQNNGV. The CDR3 region has the DNA TGTGCCAGCAAGCAGGGGTACCGGGGCCTCACAGATACGCAGTATTTT. This sequence encodes CASKQGYRGLTDTQYF.

The chain recombines TRBV28 with TRBJ2-5; D gene unclear. The tail of the sequence fits TRBJ2-7 better, so the J call may be wrong. Germline V gives CDR1 MDHEN, CDR2 SYDVKM. The CDR3 spans 12 residues. This CDR3 reads CASSLQWREQYF. The DNA for the CDR3 is TGTGCCAGCAGTTTACAGTGGCGCGAGCAGTACTTC.

This chain joins TRBV18 and TRBJ1-5; no clear D gene. The V end lost 2 bases, the J end lost 1 base, and 6 bases lay between the germline ends. There are 14 residues in the CDR3. Germline loops: CDR1 KGHSH, CDR2 LQKENI. DNA for the CDR3: TGTGCCAGCTCACCAGAGATGAGCAATCAGCCCCAGCATTTT. It is translated as CASSPEMSNQPQHF.

The V and J genes are TRBV4-1 and TRBJ2-4; the match to TRBD2 covers 9 bases. This CDR3 spans 18 amino acids. CDR1 and CDR2 (germline): MGHRA, YSYEKL. J gave up 2 bases and V 1 base, and 9 bases lay outside the gene matches. CDR3 DNA sequence: TGCGCCAGCAGCCAAGGGAGCGCTAGCGGGATTTCCAAAAACATTCAGTACTTC. Its protein is CASSQGSASGISKNIQYF.

This chain uses TRBV28 with TRBJ2-3, with 7 bases lining up with TRBD1. CDR1 MDHEN and CDR2 SYDVKM come from the germline V gene. V was pared by 4 bases and J by 4 bases, with 8 bases of the junction left unmatched. The CDR3 extends over 15 amino acids. CDR3 sequence reads: CASSSSQGISDTQYF. The CDR3 DNA follows: TGTGCCAGCAGTTCATCACAGGGGATATCAGATACGCAGTATTTT.

V and J are TRBV18 and TRBJ2-7; D is uncertain. The germline V gene has CDR1 KGHSH and CDR2 LQKENI. Trimming took off 4 bases at V and 0 bases at J, with 7 bases between the two ends. CDR3 length equals 13 residues. The CDR3 sequence is CASSRDTSYEQYF. The DNA of the CDR3 is TGTGCCAGCTCACGAGACACCTCCTACGAGCAGTACTTC.

This rearrangement joins TRBV10-3 to TRBJ2-7; 11 bases map to TRBD2. The trim removed 5 bases at V and 1 base at J, leaving 4 bases unmatched. This CDR3 spans 15 amino acids. CDR1 is ENHRY, CDR2 SYGVKD, per germline. The chain's CDR3 is CAISPGTSGSYEQYF. The CDR3 region has the DNA TGTGCCATCAGTCCGGGGACTAGCGGATCCTACGAGCAGTACTTC.